This T cell receptor beta chain was recovered during a study of CD8 T cells in ankylosing spondylitis. The table lists this clonotype with a few counts. Its antigen is as yet unknown. Study conclusions and caveats: Clones linked to disease, bearing a CD8+ phenotype, were relatively rare in peripheral blood.

CDR3 length: 14 residues. CDR1 MNHEY and CDR2 SVGEGT come from the germline V gene. Trimming shortened V by 8 bases and J by 0 bases, and 10 bases separated the two germline ends. TCRdb analysed the 5' RACE reads with MiXCR anew, one entry per CDR3 protein. This table has approximately 150,000 distinct CDR3 sequences, 25% to 35% appearing once. Material for sequencing was synovial fluid, either unsorted or a sorted T cell fraction (not recorded which). The chain carries TRBV6-2 or TRBV6-3 and TRBJ2-2; D remains unclear. This TCR was recovered from a male donor with ankylosing spondylitis. The CDR3 DNA sequence: TGTGCCAGCTCTAACGGAGCGAACACCGGGGAGCTGTTTTTT. Its protein product is CASSNGANTGELFF.